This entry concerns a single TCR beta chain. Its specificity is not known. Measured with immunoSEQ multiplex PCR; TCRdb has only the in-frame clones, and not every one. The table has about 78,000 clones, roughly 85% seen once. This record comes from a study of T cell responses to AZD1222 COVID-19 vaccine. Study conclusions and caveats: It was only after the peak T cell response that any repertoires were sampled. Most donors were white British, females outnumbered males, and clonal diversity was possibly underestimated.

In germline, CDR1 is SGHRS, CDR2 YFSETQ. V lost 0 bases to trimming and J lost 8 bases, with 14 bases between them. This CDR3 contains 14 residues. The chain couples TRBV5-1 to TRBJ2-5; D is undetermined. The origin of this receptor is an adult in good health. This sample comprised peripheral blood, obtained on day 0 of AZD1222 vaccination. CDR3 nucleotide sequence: TGCGCCAGCAGCTTGGTAGACTCCCGGGCCACCCAGTACTTC. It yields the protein CASSLVDSRATQYF.